The text below deals with one TCR beta chain. Participants were placed into cohorts based on the clinical history they reported. The data were obtained in a study of blood T cell repertoires in COVID-19. The overall study: There were acute and convalescent COVID-19 samples, and they came from the United States, Italy and Spain.

The germline V gene has CDR1 MGHRA and CDR2 YSYEKL. V shed 2 bases, J shed 7 bases, and the junction held 8 bases outside the gene matches. The CDR3 has 16 amino acids. Profiling relied on immunoSEQ multiplex PCR, and the TCRdb table lists in-frame clones only, not all of them. The sample gives 200,000 to 250,000 clones, 80% of which show up once; about 4% is in the top ten. The chain is built from TRBV4-1 and TRBJ2-1; 10 positions match TRBD2. Sequenced sample: PBMCs or T cells enriched from blood (not recorded which). The sequence derives from a man aged 25-45 years with acute COVID-19. The CDR3 bases are TGCGCCAGCAGCCAAAATCCAGCGGGGGGGCTTAATGAGCAGTTCTTC. Amino acids: CASSQNPAGGLNEQFF.